This T cell receptor (beta chain) was recorded in a study of T cell repertoires in cytomegalovirus infection. The CDR3 length is 14 residues. V lost 1 base and J 1 base, leaving 8 bases between the germline ends. From germline, CDR1 is SGHKS and CDR2 YYEKEE (reference sequence). From the reads, TCRdb called clonotypes with MiXCR, one entry per CDR3 protein. The sample lists about 570,000 distinct CDR3 sequences; around 40% were seen once. A remark on this clonotype: Its antigen is currently unknown.

The source of this sequence is a human donor in good health (CMV status not recorded). Some clones in this sample may be carry-over from other donors' samples. Specimen: cultured PBMCs, collected from culture after CMV antigen stimulation. The chain combines TRBV5-5 with TRBJ1-2, with D maybe TRBD1 (5 bases). CDR3 coding DNA: TGTGCCAGCAGCTTGAAGGGGATTAACTATGGCTACACCTTC. Translated, it gives CASSLKGINYGYTF.